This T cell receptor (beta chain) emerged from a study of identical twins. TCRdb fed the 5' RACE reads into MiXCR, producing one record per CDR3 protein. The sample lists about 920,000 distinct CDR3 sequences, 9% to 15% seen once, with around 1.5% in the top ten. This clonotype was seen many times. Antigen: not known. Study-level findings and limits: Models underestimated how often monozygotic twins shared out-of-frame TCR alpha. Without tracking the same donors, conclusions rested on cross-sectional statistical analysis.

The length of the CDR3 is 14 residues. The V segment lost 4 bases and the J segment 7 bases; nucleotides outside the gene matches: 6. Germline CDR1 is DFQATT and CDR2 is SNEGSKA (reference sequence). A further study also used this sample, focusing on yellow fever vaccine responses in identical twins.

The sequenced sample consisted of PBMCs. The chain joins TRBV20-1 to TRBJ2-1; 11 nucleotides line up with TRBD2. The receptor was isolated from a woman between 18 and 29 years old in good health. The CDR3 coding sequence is TGCAGTGCTACGACTAGCGGGGTATTAAATGAGCAGTTCTTC. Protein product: CSATTSGVLNEQFF.